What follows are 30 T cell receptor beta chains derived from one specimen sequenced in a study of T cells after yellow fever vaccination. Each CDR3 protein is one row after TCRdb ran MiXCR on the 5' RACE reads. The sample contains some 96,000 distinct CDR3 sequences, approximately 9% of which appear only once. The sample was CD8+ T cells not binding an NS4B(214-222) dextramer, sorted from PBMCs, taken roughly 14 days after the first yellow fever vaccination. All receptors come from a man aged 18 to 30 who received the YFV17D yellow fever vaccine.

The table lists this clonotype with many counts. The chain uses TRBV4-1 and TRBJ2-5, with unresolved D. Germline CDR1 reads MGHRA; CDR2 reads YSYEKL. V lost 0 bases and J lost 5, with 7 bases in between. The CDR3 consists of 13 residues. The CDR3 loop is CASSQEPVETQYF. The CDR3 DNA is TGCGCCAGCAGCCAAGAACCGGTCGAGACCCAGTACTTC.

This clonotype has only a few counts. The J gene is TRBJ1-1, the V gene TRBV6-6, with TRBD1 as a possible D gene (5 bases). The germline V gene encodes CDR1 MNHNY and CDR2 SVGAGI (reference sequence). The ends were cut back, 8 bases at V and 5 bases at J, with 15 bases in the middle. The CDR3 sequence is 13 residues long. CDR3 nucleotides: TGTGCCAGCCAGTTAGGGGCGCAAACTGAAGCTTTCTTT. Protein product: CASQLGAQTEAFF.

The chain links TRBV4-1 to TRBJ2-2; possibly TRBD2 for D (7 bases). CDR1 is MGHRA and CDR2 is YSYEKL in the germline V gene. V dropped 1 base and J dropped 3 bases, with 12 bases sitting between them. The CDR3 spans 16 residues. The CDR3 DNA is TGCGCCAGCAGCCAAGTGGGGGGGCCCTACACCGGGGAGCTGTTTTTT. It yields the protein CASSQVGGPYTGELFF.

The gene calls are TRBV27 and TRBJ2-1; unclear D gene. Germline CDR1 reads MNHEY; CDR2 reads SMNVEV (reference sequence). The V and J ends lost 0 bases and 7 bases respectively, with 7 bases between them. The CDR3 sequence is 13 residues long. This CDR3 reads CASSLSRANEQFF. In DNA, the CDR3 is TGTGCCAGCAGTTTATCTAGGGCAAATGAGCAGTTCTTC.

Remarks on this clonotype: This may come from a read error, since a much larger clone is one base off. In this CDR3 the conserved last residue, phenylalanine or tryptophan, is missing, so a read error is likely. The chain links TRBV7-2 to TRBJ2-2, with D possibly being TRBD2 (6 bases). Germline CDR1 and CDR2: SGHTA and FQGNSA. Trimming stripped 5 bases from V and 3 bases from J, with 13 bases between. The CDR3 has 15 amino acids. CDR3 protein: CASSPNGGDTGELFL. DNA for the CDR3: TGTGCCAGCAGCCCAAACGGGGGAGACACCGGGGAGCTGTTTCTT.

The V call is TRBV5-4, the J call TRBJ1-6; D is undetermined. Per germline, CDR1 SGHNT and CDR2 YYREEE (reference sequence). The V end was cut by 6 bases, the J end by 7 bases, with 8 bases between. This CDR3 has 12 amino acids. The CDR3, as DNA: TGTGCCAGCAACGTTGAGAATTCACCCCTCCACTTT. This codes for CASNVENSPLHF.

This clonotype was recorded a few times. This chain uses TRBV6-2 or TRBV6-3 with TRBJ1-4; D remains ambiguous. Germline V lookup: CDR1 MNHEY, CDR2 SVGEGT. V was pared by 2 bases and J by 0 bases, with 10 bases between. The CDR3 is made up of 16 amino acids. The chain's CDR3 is CASSYAPGATNEKLFF. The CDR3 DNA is TGTGCCAGCAGTTACGCGCCCGGGGCAACTAATGAAAAACTGTTTTTT.

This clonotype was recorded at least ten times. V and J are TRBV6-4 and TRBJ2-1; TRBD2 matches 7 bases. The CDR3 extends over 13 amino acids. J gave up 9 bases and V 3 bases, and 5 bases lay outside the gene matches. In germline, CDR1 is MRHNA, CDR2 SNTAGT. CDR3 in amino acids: CASSDTSVSEQFF. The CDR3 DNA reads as TGTGCCAGCAGTGATACTAGCGTTTCTGAGCAGTTCTTC.

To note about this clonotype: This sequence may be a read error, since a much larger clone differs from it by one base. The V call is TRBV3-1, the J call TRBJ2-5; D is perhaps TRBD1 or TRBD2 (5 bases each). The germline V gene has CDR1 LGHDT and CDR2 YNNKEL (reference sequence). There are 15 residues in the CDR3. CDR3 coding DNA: TGTGCCACCAGCCAAGATGTCGGGGCCGATGGGACCCAGTACTTC. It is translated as CATSQDVGADGTQYF.

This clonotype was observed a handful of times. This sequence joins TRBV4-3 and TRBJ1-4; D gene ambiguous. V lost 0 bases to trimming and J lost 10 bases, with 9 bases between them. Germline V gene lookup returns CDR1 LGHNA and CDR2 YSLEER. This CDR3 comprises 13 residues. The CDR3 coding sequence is TGCGCCAGCAGCCAAGAAACCGGTAGAAAACTGTTTTTT. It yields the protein CASSQETGRKLFF.

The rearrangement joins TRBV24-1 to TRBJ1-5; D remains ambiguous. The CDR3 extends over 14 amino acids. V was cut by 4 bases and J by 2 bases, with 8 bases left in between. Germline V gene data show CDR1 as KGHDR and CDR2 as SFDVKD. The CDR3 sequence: CATSEGDGNQPQHF. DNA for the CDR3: TGTGCCACCAGTGAGGGAGACGGCAATCAGCCCCAGCATTTT.

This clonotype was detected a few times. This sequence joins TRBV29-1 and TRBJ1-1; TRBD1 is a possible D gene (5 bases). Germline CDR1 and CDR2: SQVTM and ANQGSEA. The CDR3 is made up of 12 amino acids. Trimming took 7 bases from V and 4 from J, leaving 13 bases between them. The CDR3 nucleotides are TGCAGCGCCGGACGGGGGGGCACTGAAGCTTTCTTT. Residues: CSAGRGGTEAFF. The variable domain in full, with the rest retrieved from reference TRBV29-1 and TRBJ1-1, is SAVISQKPSRDICQRGTSLTIQCQVDSQVTMMFWYRQQPGQSLTLIATANQGSEATYESGFVIDKFPISRPNLTFSTLTVSNMSPEDSSIYLCSAGRGGTEAFFGQGTRLTVV.

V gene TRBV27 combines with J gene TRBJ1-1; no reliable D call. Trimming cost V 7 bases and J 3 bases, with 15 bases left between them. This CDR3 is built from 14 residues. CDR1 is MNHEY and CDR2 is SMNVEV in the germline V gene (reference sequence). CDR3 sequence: CASKPGSGYTEAFF. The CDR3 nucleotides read TGTGCCAGCAAACCTGGGTCCGGCTACACTGAAGCTTTCTTT.

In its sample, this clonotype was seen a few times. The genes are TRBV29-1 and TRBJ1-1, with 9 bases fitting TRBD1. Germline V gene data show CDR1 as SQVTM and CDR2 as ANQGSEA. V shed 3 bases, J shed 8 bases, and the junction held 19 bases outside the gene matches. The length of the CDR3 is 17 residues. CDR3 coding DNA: TGCAGCGTTGAGTCAGTGGGACAGGGCGGTCGGGCGGGAGAAGCTTTCTTT. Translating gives CSVESVGQGGRAGEAFF. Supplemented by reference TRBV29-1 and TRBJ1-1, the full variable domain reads SAVISQKPSRDICQRGTSLTIQCQVDSQVTMMFWYRQQPGQSLTLIATANQGSEATYESGFVIDKFPISRPNLTFSTLTVSNMSPEDSSIYLCSVESVGQGGRAGEAFFGQGTRLTVV.

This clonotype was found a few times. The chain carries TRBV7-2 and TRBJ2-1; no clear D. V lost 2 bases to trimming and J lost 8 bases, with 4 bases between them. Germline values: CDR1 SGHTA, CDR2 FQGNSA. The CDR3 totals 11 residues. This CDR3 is CASSLFDEQFF. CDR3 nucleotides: TGTGCCAGCAGCTTATTCGATGAGCAGTTCTTC.

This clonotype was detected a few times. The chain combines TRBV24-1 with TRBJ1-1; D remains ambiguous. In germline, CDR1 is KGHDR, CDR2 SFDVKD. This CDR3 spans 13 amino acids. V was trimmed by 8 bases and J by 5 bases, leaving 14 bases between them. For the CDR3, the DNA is TGTGCCACCAAACCCTCAGGAGGTACTGAAGCTTTCTTT. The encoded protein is CATKPSGGTEAFF.

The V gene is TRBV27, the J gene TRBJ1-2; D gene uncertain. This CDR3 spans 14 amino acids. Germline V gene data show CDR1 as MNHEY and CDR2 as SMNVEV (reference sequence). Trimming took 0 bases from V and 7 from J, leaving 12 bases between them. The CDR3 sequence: CASSLSLQSRGYTF. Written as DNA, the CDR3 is TGTGCCAGCAGTTTATCGTTACAGTCCCGTGGCTACACCTTC.

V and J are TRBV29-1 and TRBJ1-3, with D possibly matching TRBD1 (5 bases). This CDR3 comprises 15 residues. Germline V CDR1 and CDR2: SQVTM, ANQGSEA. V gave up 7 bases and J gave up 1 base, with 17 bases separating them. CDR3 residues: CSAYSTAGSGNTIYF. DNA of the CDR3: TGCAGCGCATACTCCACCGCAGGGTCTGGAAACACCATATATTTT.

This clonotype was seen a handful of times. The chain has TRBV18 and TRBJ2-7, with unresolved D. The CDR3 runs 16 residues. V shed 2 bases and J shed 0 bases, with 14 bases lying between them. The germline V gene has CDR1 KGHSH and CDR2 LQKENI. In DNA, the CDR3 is TGTGCCAGCTCACCAAGTTCAGGTCGAAGCTCCTACGAGCAGTACGTC. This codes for CASSPSSGRSSYEQYV.

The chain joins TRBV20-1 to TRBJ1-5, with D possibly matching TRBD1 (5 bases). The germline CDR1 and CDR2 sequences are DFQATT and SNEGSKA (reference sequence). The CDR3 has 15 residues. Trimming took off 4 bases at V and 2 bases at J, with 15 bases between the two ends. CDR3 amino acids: CSAIPREDGNQPQHF. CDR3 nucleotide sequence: TGCAGTGCTATACCCAGGGAGGACGGCAATCAGCCCCAGCATTTT.

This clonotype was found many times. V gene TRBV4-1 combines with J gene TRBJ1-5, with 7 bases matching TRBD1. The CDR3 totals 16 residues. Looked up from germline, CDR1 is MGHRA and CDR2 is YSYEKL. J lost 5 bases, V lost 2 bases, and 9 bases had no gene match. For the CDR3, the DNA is TGCGCCAGCAGCCAATACCTGGGACAGAGGTATCAGCCCCAGCATTTT. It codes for CASSQYLGQRYQPQHF.

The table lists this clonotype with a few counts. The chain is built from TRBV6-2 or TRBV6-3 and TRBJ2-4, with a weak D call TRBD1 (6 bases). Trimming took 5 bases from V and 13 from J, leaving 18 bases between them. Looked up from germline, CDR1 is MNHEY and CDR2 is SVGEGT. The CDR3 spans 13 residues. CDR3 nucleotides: TGTGCCAGCAGTCCCTATTCCACGGACAGCCAGTACTTC. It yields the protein CASSPYSTDSQYF.

CDR3 region: CASSYSSGGYGYTF. DNA of the CDR3: TGTGCCAGCAGTTACTCCTCGGGTGGCTATGGCTACACCTTC. The rearrangement uses TRBV6-5 and TRBJ1-2; D unclear. The CDR3 runs to 14 residues. Per germline, CDR1 MNHEY and CDR2 SVGAGI. The ends were cut back, 0 bases at V and 4 bases at J, with 9 bases in the middle.

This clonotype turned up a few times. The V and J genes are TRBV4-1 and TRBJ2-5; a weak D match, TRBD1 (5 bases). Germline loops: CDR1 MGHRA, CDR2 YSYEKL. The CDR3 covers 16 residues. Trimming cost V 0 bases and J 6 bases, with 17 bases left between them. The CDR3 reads CASSQEETGRRKTQYF. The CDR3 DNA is TGCGCCAGCAGCCAAGAAGAAACAGGCCGCCGGAAGACCCAGTACTTC.

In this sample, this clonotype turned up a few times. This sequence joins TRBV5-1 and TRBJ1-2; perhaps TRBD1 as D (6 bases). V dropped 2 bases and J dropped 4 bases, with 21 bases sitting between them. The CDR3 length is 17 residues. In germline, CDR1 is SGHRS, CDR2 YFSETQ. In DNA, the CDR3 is TGCGCCAGCAGCTTAACCGCGGACAGCTATGTTCCCTATGGCTACACCTTC. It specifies CASSLTADSYVPYGYTF.

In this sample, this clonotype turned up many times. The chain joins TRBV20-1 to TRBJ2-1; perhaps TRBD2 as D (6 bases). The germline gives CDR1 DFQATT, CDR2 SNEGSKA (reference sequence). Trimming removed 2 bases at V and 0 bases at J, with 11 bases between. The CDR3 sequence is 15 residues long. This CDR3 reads CSARQMGGSYNEQFF. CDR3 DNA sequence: TGCAGTGCTAGACAGATGGGGGGCTCCTACAATGAGCAGTTCTTC.

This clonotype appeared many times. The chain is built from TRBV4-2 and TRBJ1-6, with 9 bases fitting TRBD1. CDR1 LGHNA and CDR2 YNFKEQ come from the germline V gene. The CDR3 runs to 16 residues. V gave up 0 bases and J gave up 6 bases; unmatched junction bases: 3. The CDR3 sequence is CASSQDPGQGNSPLHF. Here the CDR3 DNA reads TGTGCCAGCAGCCAAGATCCGGGACAGGGTAATTCACCCCTCCACTTT.

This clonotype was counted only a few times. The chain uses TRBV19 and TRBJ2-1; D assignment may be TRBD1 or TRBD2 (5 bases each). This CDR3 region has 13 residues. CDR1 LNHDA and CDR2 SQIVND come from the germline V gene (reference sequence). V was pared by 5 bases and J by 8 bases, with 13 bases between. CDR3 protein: CASSGTPRDEQFF. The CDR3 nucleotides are TGTGCCAGTAGTGGGACCCCTAGGGATGAGCAGTTCTTC.

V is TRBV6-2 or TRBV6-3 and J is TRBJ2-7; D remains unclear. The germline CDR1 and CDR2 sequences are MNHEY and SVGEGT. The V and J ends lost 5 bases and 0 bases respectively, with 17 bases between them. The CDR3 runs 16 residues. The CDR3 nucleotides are TGTGCCAGCAGTACGGCTCAGGATTACACCTCCTACGAGCAGTACTTC. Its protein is CASSTAQDYTSYEQYF.

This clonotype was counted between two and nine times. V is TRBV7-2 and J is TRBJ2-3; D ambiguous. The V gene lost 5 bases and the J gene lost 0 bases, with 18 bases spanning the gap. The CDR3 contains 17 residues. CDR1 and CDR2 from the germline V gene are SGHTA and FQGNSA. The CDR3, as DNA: TGTGCCAGCAGCCCCAGGCACAGAGTTACTAGCACAGATACGCAGTATTTT. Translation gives CASSPRHRVTSTDTQYF.